This record covers a single T cell receptor (beta chain). The source of the sample is a study of T cells after yellow fever vaccination. TCRdb called the 5' RACE reads again in MiXCR, with one record for every CDR3 protein. Of about 340,000 distinct CDR3 sequences in the sample, around 12% were seen once. The germline V and J ends were trimmed by 3 bases and 5 bases, with 6 bases remaining between them. Germline CDR1 and CDR2: KGHDR and SFDVKD. This CDR3 has 12 residues. The starting material was CD4+ T cells sorted from PBMCs, obtained 15 days after the yellow fever booster vaccination. The chain uses TRBV24-1 and TRBJ1-2; possible D gene TRBD1, 6 bases. This receptor was identified in a man younger than 30 who received the YFV17D yellow fever vaccine. The CDR3 is CATSDTGYGYTF. CDR3 sequence (DNA): TGTGCCACCAGTGATACAGGGTATGGCTACACCTTC.